This T cell receptor beta chain originates from a study of regulatory T cells in long-lasting Graves disease (dated by TCRdb to the early 2020s). Context from the whole study: Persistent Graves' disease was defined as antithyroid drug treatment for over 5 years with persistently positive TSH receptor autoantibodies. Persistent Graves' disease patients in the clinical cohort had taken antithyroid drugs for roughly ten years on average. Peripheral blood TCR sequencing and RNA sequencing compared persistent Graves' disease patients with newly diagnosed Graves' disease patients. The study was conducted in China and was registered as a clinical trial. A total of around 33 samples underwent TCR sequencing, from about 13 patients with persistent Graves' disease and 20 or so patients with newly diagnosed Graves' disease.

Paper-wide results and their limitations: Only peripheral blood was studied, because thyroid tissue, the primary lesion, was inaccessible. Persistent patients shared more public clonotypes among themselves (around 2,500) than newly diagnosed patients did (over 950). Only the TCR beta chain was sequenced and analyzed. The small sample size was acknowledged by the authors as a limitation that may reduce accuracy. TRBV28, TRBJ1-2 and TRBJ2-5 were preferentially used in persistent disease, while TRBV20-1 and TRBJ2-1 were favored in newly diagnosed disease. Lower TCR Shannon entropy and fewer highly expanded clones were observed in persistent Graves' disease patients than in newly diagnosed patients, which suggested clonal expansion.

Via the germline V gene, CDR1 is SGHAT and CDR2 FQNNGV. The V end loses 3 bases and the J end loses 0 bases, and a stretch of 9 bases separates them. From the cysteine up to the phenylalanine, the CDR3 has a length of 14 residues. Just CDR3 DNA is preserved here, 42 bases in frame from base 1. The label giving this sample's time point can be read as: persistent/refractory GD, antithyroid drugs over 5 years with positive TRAb. RNA was extracted from PBMCs in TRIzol for both TCR sequencing and RNA sequencing. The diagnosis of Graves' disease was made according to American Thyroid Association guidelines. Patients for the study were recruited at an endocrinology department in Xi'an, China. Each patient gave 8.5 to 9.5 milliliters of peripheral blood, collected in an EDTA anticoagulant tube. PBMCs were isolated by Ficoll Paque Plus density gradient separation without further T cell sorting. An Agilent 2100 Bioanalyzer and agarose gel were used to check RNA quality, and a NanoDrop 2000 was used to measure RNA concentration.

This clonotype was seen repeatedly, ten times or more. The target of this receptor is not known. Within one base of it there is no much larger clone, and no base qualities were kept. Receptor amplification or capture employed multiplex PCR. These reads were obtained on an Illumina HiSeq 4000. CDR3 regions were amplified by Arm-PCR with iRepertoire HTBI primers to construct TCR beta libraries. Gel purification was performed on PCR products prior to sequencing. The paper's data handling went like this. Gene usage analysis of CDR3 amino acid clonotypes relied on the roughly 58 TRBV and about 13 TRBJ segments identified across samples. COPE and FqMerger were used to merge filtered high-quality paired reads into contigs. Contigs were aligned with BLAST to IMGT TRBV, TRBD and TRBJ reference genes, and CDR3 was defined per IMGT. Any clonotype with a frequency above 0.1% was counted as a highly expanded clone. Shannon entropy was used to measure repertoire diversity, and the Gini coefficient was used to measure V-J evenness. Public clonotypes were defined as clonotypes shared by more than one individual. In-frame beta chains were kept once TCRdb had trimmed the public reads at Q25 with fastp and called clones with MiXCR. Merged by CDR3 protein, the rows form single entries marked with the most common genes and DNA. What appears here as the V and J calls and clone size reflects TCRdb's work, not the paper's. Within this sample are approximately 360,000 distinct CDR3 sequences, with about 23% of them counted one time only. Jointly, the top ten make up approximately 27% of the sample.

This sequence uses TRBV11-2 and TRBJ2-7; no D gene call is confident. The sample here was peripheral blood mononuclear cells (PBMCs), taken when the disease was refractory, from a patient treated with antithyroid drugs. This receptor was taken from a woman aged 40 to 50 with Graves disease. Donor details come from another sample of the same person, matched by shared clones. The DNA sequence reads TGTGCCAGCAGCTTGGGTTCGCCCTCCTACGAGCAGTACTTC. This codes for CASSLGSPSYEQYF.